One sample yielded the 32 T cell receptor beta chains listed below, sequenced in a study of PD-1 blockade in classical Hodgkin lymphoma. Brentuximab vedotin exposure varied, and every patient relapsed after autologous stem cell transplantation. Assay: immunoSEQ multiplex PCR; the TCRdb copy retains only in-frame clones and omits some. Of around 150,000 clones in the sample, approximately 72% were seen once. Sequenced here: peripheral blood mononuclear cells (PBMCs), sampled before the second cycle of nivolumab. Source of these receptors: a human donor with classical Hodgkin lymphoma.

The genes are TRBV5-1 and TRBJ2-7, with D perhaps assigned TRBD1 or TRBD2 (5 bases each). The CDR3 spans 14 residues. Germline V gives CDR1 SGHRS, CDR2 YFSETQ. V was cut by 2 bases and J by 0 bases, with 9 bases left in between. The CDR3 bases are TGCGCCAGCAGCTTCTTTGGGGGCTCCTACGAGCAGTACTTC. It codes for CASSFFGGSYEQYF.

The chain joins TRBV6-1 to TRBJ1-5; no reliable D call. The germline gives CDR1 MNHNS, CDR2 SASEGT. The CDR3 is 14 residues long. With 8 bases removed from V and 2 bases from J, the gap between germline ends came to 13 bases. The CDR3 spells CASGYPGGNQPQHF. The CDR3 DNA reads as TGTGCCAGCGGGTACCCGGGAGGCAATCAGCCCCAGCATTTT.

CDR3 region: CAINTQGSDEQFF. CDR3 nucleotide sequence: TGTGCCATCAATACACAGGGTTCGGATGAGCAGTTCTTC. The chain employs TRBV10-3 and TRBJ2-1; TRBD1 is a possible D gene (6 bases). Germline V gene sequence: CDR1 ENHRY, CDR2 SYGVKD. CDR3 length: 13 amino acids. Trimming took 7 bases from V and 8 from J, leaving 15 bases between them.

The V gene is TRBV18, the J gene TRBJ1-5; D is unclear. CDR1 and CDR2 (germline): KGHSH, LQKENI. V was clipped by 4 bases and J by 0 bases, with 4 bases between them. The CDR3 extends over 13 amino acids. The DNA for the CDR3 is TGTGCCAGCTCACGGGATAGCAATCAGCCCCAGCATTTT. Amino acids: CASSRDSNQPQHF.

V usage is TRBV7-8 and J usage is TRBJ2-3; D is ambiguous. The CDR3 is 11 amino acids. The V and J ends lost 7 bases and 7 bases respectively, with 9 bases between them. The V gene's germline CDR1 is SGHVS and CDR2 FQNEAQ. CDR3 residues: CASIEINTQYF. The DNA for the CDR3 is TGTGCCAGCATCGAAATAAATACGCAGTATTTT.

This clone showed up just once. The chain joins TRBV5-8 to TRBJ2-7; 9 positions match TRBD1. The CDR3 contains 13 residues. From germline, CDR1 is SGHTS and CDR2 YDEGEE. V was pared by 6 bases and J by 5 bases, with 6 bases of the junction left unmatched. The DNA of the CDR3 is TGTGCCAGCATACCGGACAGGGGCGACGAGCAGTACTTC. Translating gives CASIPDRGDEQYF.

The chain employs TRBV18 and TRBJ1-2; the D is unclear. Germline V gives CDR1 KGHSH, CDR2 LQKENI. This CDR3 is 13 amino acids long. The germline V and J ends were trimmed by 6 bases and 4 bases, with 12 bases remaining between them. In DNA form, the CDR3 reads TGTGCCAGCTCTGATGTGAGGGCCTATGGCTACACCTTC. It codes for CASSDVRAYGYTF.

In the case of this clone: The same CDR3 also results from other DNA sequences found in this sample. The chain couples TRBV5-4 to TRBJ1-6, with 11 bases that match TRBD1. J was trimmed by 7 bases and V by 5 bases; bases with no gene match: 2. Looked up from germline, CDR1 is SGHNT and CDR2 is YYREEE (reference sequence). The CDR3 consists of 14 residues. CDR3 bases: TGTGCCAGCAGGGGGACAGGGGGAAATTCACCCCTCCACTTT. Amino acid sequence: CASRGTGGNSPLHF.

The chain couples TRBV4-2 to TRBJ2-3; possibly TRBD1 for D (5 bases). Germline values: CDR1 LGHNA, CDR2 YNFKEQ. V lost 0 bases and J 4 bases, leaving 17 bases between the germline ends. The CDR3 totals 17 residues. CDR3 residues: CASSQDPQPGFADTQYF. In nucleotides, the CDR3 is TGTGCCAGCAGCCAAGATCCTCAGCCAGGGTTCGCAGATACGCAGTATTTT.

This clone was seen more than once but under ten times. The chain has TRBV7-9 and TRBJ1-6, with 9 positions matching TRBD1. V lost 4 bases to trimming and J lost 6 bases; unmatched junction nucleotides: 7. Germline V gene sequence: CDR1 SEHNR, CDR2 FQNEAQ (reference sequence). The CDR3 consists of 16 residues. In DNA form, the CDR3 reads TGTGCCAGCAGCTCGAGACAGGGGGAACCTAATTCACCCCTCCACTTT. Its translation is CASSSRQGEPNSPLHF.

This clone was seen a few times. The same CDR3 also results from other DNA sequences found in this sample. The gene calls are TRBV5-1 and TRBJ2-7; TRBD1 matches 9 bases. CDR1 is SGHRS and CDR2 is YFSETQ in the germline V gene. V gave up 5 bases and J gave up 5 bases; unmatched junction bases: 8. The CDR3 is made up of 14 amino acids. Here the CDR3 reads CASSLGTGIHEQYF. DNA of the CDR3: TGCGCCAGCAGTCTGGGGACAGGGATCCACGAGCAGTACTTC.

In regard to this clone: The sample has other DNA sequences that encode this CDR3 too. V gene TRBV7-3 combines with J gene TRBJ2-2, with D unresolved. Germline CDR1 is SGHTA and CDR2 is FQGTGA. Deletions cut 4 bases from V and 3 bases from J, with 9 bases between. There are 14 residues in the CDR3. In nucleotides, the CDR3 is TGTGCCAGCAGCTCTCCACAACACACCGGGGAGCTGTTTTTT. Translation gives CASSSPQHTGELFF.

The chain couples TRBV9 to TRBJ2-7; D is ambiguous. The germline V and J ends were trimmed by 0 bases and 1 base, with 5 bases remaining between them. This CDR3 region has 13 residues. Germline CDR1 is SGDLS and CDR2 is YYNGEE. The CDR3 reads CASSVDISYEQYF. The CDR3 DNA reads as TGTGCCAGCAGCGTAGACATATCCTACGAGCAGTACTTC.

The chain has TRBV15 and TRBJ2-7; D remains unclear. The germline gives CDR1 LNHNV, CDR2 YYDKDF (reference sequence). The CDR3 spans 14 residues. Trimming shortened V by 2 bases and J by 1 base, and 9 bases separated the two germline ends. The CDR3 DNA is TGTGCCACCAGCAGATCAGCTCAGTCCTACGAGCAGTACTTC. Protein product: CATSRSAQSYEQYF.

J is TRBJ1-2 and V is TRBV29-1; 7 bases are shared with TRBD1. This CDR3 has 15 residues. The ends lost 5 bases at V and 1 base at J; junction bases unmatched: 10. CDR1 and CDR2 from the germline V gene are SQVTM and ANQGSEA. The DNA for the CDR3 is TGCAGCGTTTCGGGACAGCCCGATGTTAACTATGGCTACACCTTC. Translated, it gives CSVSGQPDVNYGYTF.

In nucleotides, the CDR3 is TGTGCCAGCAGCGTAGGGAGACTAGTCACAGATACGCAGTATTTT. Protein: CASSVGRLVTDTQYF. V gene TRBV9 combines with J gene TRBJ2-3, with D perhaps matching TRBD2 (6 bases). This CDR3 is built from 15 residues. Germline CDR1 SGDLS, CDR2 YYNGEE. V was pared by 0 bases and J by 2 bases, with 10 bases between.

The rearrangement uses TRBV6-4 and TRBJ2-3; 8 bases map to TRBD2. This CDR3 has 15 residues. After removal of 0 bases from V and 6 bases from J, the junction contained 5 bases not matched to a gene. Germline loops: CDR1 MRHNA, CDR2 SNTAGT. The CDR3 DNA reads as TGTGCCAGCAGTGACTCTGCGGGGGGAGGGGATACGCAGTATTTT. Translating gives CASSDSAGGGDTQYF.

The chain couples TRBV28 to TRBJ2-7; a weak D match, TRBD2 (6 bases). This CDR3 has 16 amino acids. Germline V gene lookup returns CDR1 MDHEN and CDR2 SYDVKM. Trimming stripped 6 bases from V and 3 bases from J, with 21 bases between. This CDR3 reads CASSSGDPKGVYEQYF. For the CDR3, the DNA is TGTGCCAGCAGCTCGGGGGATCCTAAAGGGGTCTACGAGCAGTACTTC.

This clone was seen just once. The CDR3 DNA sequence: TGTGCCAGCAGTGCCGGGCTGCTAAACACTGAAGCTTTCTTT. It translates to CASSAGLLNTEAFF. This chain joins TRBV6-1 and TRBJ1-1; D not resolved. The germline V and J ends were trimmed by 4 bases and 2 bases, with 11 bases remaining between them. The CDR3 spans 14 residues. The V gene's germline CDR1 is MNHNS and CDR2 SASEGT.

The J gene is TRBJ2-3, the V gene TRBV19, with 7 bases fitting TRBD2. The CDR3 extends over 17 amino acids. V dropped 5 bases and J dropped 4; count of bases not matched to a gene: 15. Germline V gene data show CDR1 as LNHDA and CDR2 as SQIVND (reference sequence). CDR3 residues: CASSLQTSSYPADTQYF. The CDR3 region has the DNA TGTGCCAGTAGTCTCCAGACTAGCAGCTACCCGGCAGATACGCAGTATTTT.

The chain employs TRBV5-1 and TRBJ2-7, with D possibly called TRBD1 or TRBD2 (5 bases each). Germline lookup yields CDR1 SGHRS and CDR2 YFSETQ. Trimming stripped 0 bases from V and 2 bases from J, with 15 bases between. This CDR3 is 16 amino acids long. CDR3 DNA sequence: TGCGCCAGCAGCTTGGGGTCTCGGGACGGGACCTACGAGCAGTACTTC. It translates to CASSLGSRDGTYEQYF.

The rearrangement joins TRBV9 to TRBJ1-6, with D unresolved. The CDR3 length is 14 residues. Germline CDR1 SGDLS, CDR2 YYNGEE. Trimming removed 0 bases at V and 4 bases at J, with 5 bases between. As DNA, the CDR3 is TGTGCCAGCAGCGTAGGAGTGTATAATTCACCCCTCCACTTT. It specifies CASSVGVYNSPLHF. The variable domain in full, completed from reference TRBV9 and TRBJ1-6, reads DSGVTQTPKHLITATGQRVTLRCSPRSGDLSVYWYQQSLDQGLQFLIQYYNGEERAKGNILERFSAQQFPDLHSELNLSSLELGDSALYFCASSVGVYNSPLHFGNGTRLTVT.

This rearrangement joins TRBV4-2 to TRBJ2-5, with D hard to call. The CDR3 covers 15 residues. From germline, CDR1 is LGHNA and CDR2 YNFKEQ. With 5 bases removed from V and 2 bases from J, the gap between germline ends came to 15 bases. Written as DNA, the CDR3 is TGTGCCAGCAGCTATAGGCCAACCAATCAAGAGACCCAGTACTTC. Its translation is CASSYRPTNQETQYF.

Regarding this clone: The junction and the germline gene differ at one end; a read error may be behind it. This chain joins TRBV29-1 and TRBJ2-5; D may be TRBD1 or TRBD2 (5 bases each). This CDR3 spans 12 amino acids. The germline gives CDR1 SQVTM, CDR2 ANQGSEA. The CDR3 nucleotides read TGCAGCGTCGAAGGGGACGGGAAGACCCAGTACTTC. It codes for CSVEGDGKTQYF. Supplemented by reference TRBV29-1 and TRBJ2-5, the full variable domain reads SAVISQKPSRDICQRGTSLTIQCQVDSQVTMMFWYRQQPGQSLTLIATANQGSEATYESGFVIDKFPISRPNLTFSTLTVSNMSPEDSSIYLCSVEGDGKTQYFGPGTRLLVL.

This chain connects TRBV11-1 to TRBJ2-3, with D possibly matching TRBD2 (6 bases). The CDR3 runs to 15 residues. Between the trimmed V and J ends, which lost 2 bases and 0 bases, there was a span of 9 bases. The germline V gene has CDR1 SGHAT and CDR2 FQDESV (reference sequence). The CDR3 nucleotides are TGTGCCAGCAGCTTATGGGGGGAGAGCACAGATACGCAGTATTTT. Its translation: CASSLWGESTDTQYF.

This rearrangement joins TRBV5-8 to TRBJ1-5; D is undetermined. Germline CDR1 SGHTS, CDR2 YDEGEE. CDR3 length: 14 residues. Trimming pared 2 bases from V and 0 bases from J, leaving 6 bases between. The CDR3 sequence: CASSFAYSNQPQHF. The CDR3 bases are TGTGCCAGCAGCTTTGCGTATAGCAATCAGCCCCAGCATTTT.

The chain recombines TRBV5-1 with TRBJ1-1; no reliable D call. Trimming pared 0 bases from V and 3 bases from J, leaving 9 bases between. The germline V gene encodes CDR1 SGHRS and CDR2 YFSETQ. The CDR3 sequence is 14 residues long. The CDR3 nucleotides read TGCGCCAGCAGCTTGGATGGCAGAGACACTGAAGCTTTCTTT. Amino acid sequence: CASSLDGRDTEAFF.

J is TRBJ2-1 and V is TRBV5-1; 12 bases fit TRBD1. This CDR3 region has 13 residues. From germline, CDR1 is SGHRS and CDR2 YFSETQ. The ends lost 4 bases at V and 8 bases at J; junction bases unmatched: 1. The CDR3 DNA follows: TGCGCCAGCAGCGGGGACAGGGGGCATGAGCAGTTCTTC. Translated, it gives CASSGDRGHEQFF.

The V gene is TRBV4-2, the J gene TRBJ1-2, with D perhaps matching TRBD1 (5 bases). The CDR3 consists of 13 residues. Trimming removed 0 bases at V and 8 bases at J, with 10 bases between. Germline CDR1 LGHNA, CDR2 YNFKEQ. The CDR3 DNA follows: TGTGCCAGCAGCCAAGAAGGGACTTTAGGCTACACCTTC. This codes for CASSQEGTLGYTF.

This clone was seen only once. This sequence joins TRBV10-3 and TRBJ2-2; 12 bases are shared with TRBD2. V shed 3 bases and J 5 bases; nucleotides not matched to a gene: 10. The germline V gene encodes CDR1 ENHRY and CDR2 SYGVKD. This CDR3 comprises 18 residues. The CDR3 nucleotides are TGTGCCATCAGTGACGCTAGCGGGAGGGCGACGGGAACCGGGGAGCTGTTTTTT. Translating it yields CAISDASGRATGTGELFF.

For this clone: In the same sample, other DNA sequences code for this CDR3. The chain joins TRBV9 to TRBJ2-1, with 7 bases identical to TRBD2. Germline loops: CDR1 SGDLS, CDR2 YYNGEE. CDR3 length: 15 residues. The J segment lost 4 bases and the V segment lost 0 bases, leaving 4 bases of the junction unmatched. The CDR3 nucleotides read TGTGCCAGCAGCGTAGGTCTAGCGGAGTACAATGAGCAGTTCTTC. Its translation: CASSVGLAEYNEQFF.

The rearrangement uses TRBV5-5 and TRBJ1-2; TRBD1 aligns across 8 bases. The trim removed 4 bases at V and 5 bases at J, leaving 4 bases unmatched. CDR3 length: 13 residues. Germline assignment: CDR1 SGHKS and CDR2 YYEKEE (reference sequence). In DNA, the CDR3 is TGTGCCAGCAGCCCGGGACAGGCATATGGCTACACCTTC. It translates to CASSPGQAYGYTF. Full variable domain (remainder filled in from reference TRBV5-5 and TRBJ1-2): DAGVTQSPTHLIKTRGQQVTLRCSPISGHKSVSWYQQVLGQGPQFIFQYYEKEERGRGNFPDRFSARQFPNYSSELNVNALLLGDSALYLCASSPGQAYGYTFGSGTRLTVV.